This T cell receptor beta chain was observed in a study of technical replicates of blood from a few donors. Between the trimmed V and J ends, which lost 1 base and 2 bases, there was a span of 9 bases. The germline gives CDR1 SEHNR, CDR2 FQNEAQ (reference sequence). This CDR3 is 14 amino acids long. Some clones are missing from TCRdb's copy, which holds only in-frame ones; the method was immunoSEQ multiplex PCR. The sample comprises just over 75,000 clones, approximately 93% of which are singletons, and 0.35% to 0.5% rests with the top ten. The chain is built from TRBV7-9 and TRBJ2-7; the D is unclear. Sequencing was done on a sample of T cells isolated from PBMCs. The origin of this receptor is a human donor in good health. CDR3 DNA sequence: TGTGCCAGCAGCTTAGAGGCGGTAACCTACGAGCAGTACTTC. This gives the protein CASSLEAVTYEQYF.